This T cell receptor beta chain is drawn from a study of blood T cell repertoires in COVID-19. Only one count was recorded for this clone. Unmatched junction bases numbered 9, after V lost 10 bases and J lost 2 bases. Germline V lookup: CDR1 MNHEY, CDR2 SMNVEV (reference sequence). CDR3 length: 15 residues. Here immunoSEQ multiplex PCR was the method, and the copy in TCRdb shows in-frame clones only, minus some. Counted here are 68,000 or so clones, around 89% occurring once; the ten biggest clones make up roughly 2.6%. The TCR sequence derives from a man in his fifties with acute or convalescent COVID-19. The chain employs TRBV27 and TRBJ1-5, with 9 bases lining up with TRBD1. The source material was peripheral blood. The CDR3 loop reads CATAPGQGRNQPQHF. The CDR3, as DNA: TGTGCCACGGCCCCGGGACAGGGTCGCAATCAGCCCCAGCATTTT.